The 17 T cell receptor beta chains in this list originate from one sample, sequenced in a study of tumor-infiltrating lymphocytes in localized non-small cell lung cancer. Only in-frame clones appear in the TCRdb table, and some are missing; sequencing was by immunoSEQ multiplex PCR. Found here are just over 14,000 clones, about four fifths of them singletons; the top ten hold just over 2.5%. Specimen: lung tumor tissue. These receptors were taken from a human donor with non-small cell lung cancer.

This clone was detected only once. This rearrangement joins TRBV9 to TRBJ1-1; no firm D call. Germline V gene sequence: CDR1 SGDLS, CDR2 YYNGEE. V lost 1 base to trimming and J lost 5 bases, with 15 bases between them. CDR3 length: 15 amino acids. As DNA, the CDR3 is TGTGCCAGCAGCGTAACGGCGGTCGGGCAAACTGAAGCTTTCTTT. Its translation: CASSVTAVGQTEAFF.

The chain carries TRBV30 and TRBJ2-1, with 9 bases that match TRBD1. J lost 5 bases, V lost 2 bases, and 7 bases had no gene match. This CDR3 has 15 residues. CDR1 is GTSNPN and CDR2 is SVGIG in the germline V gene (reference sequence). The CDR3 DNA reads as TGTGCCTGGAGTTTGGGGGACAGGGCCGACAATGAGCAGTTCTTC. Translated, it gives CAWSLGDRADNEQFF.

The J gene is TRBJ2-4, the V gene TRBV5-1, with 8 bases aligning to TRBD1. The CDR3 is 16 amino acids. Germline CDR1 and CDR2: SGHRS and YFSETQ. V lost 1 base to trimming and J lost 8 bases; unmatched junction nucleotides: 11. The CDR3 region is CASSLMATGGRDIQYF. The CDR3 region has the DNA TGCGCCAGCAGCTTGATGGCTACAGGGGGTAGGGACATTCAGTACTTC.

The rearrangement links TRBV6-6 to TRBJ2-3; tentatively, D is TRBD2 (6 bases). Trimming took 0 bases from V and 1 from J, leaving 11 bases between them. The CDR3 contains 16 residues. Germline V lookup: CDR1 MNHNY, CDR2 SVGAGI (reference sequence). Here the CDR3 reads CASSYSAEGGTDTQYF. The CDR3, as DNA: TGTGCCAGCAGTTACTCTGCGGAGGGTGGCACAGATACGCAGTATTTT.

V usage is TRBV5-6 and J usage is TRBJ2-1; either TRBD1 or TRBD2 may fit D (5 bases each). V was shortened by 0 bases and J by 3 bases, with 13 bases between the two germline ends. The length of the CDR3 is 16 residues. CDR1 is SGHDT, CDR2 YYEEEE, per germline. DNA for the CDR3: TGTGCCAGCAGCTTGGATTTGGGGGAGCGCTACAATGAGCAGTTCTTC. Translation gives CASSLDLGERYNEQFF.

The chain couples TRBV11-2 to TRBJ2-2; D is undetermined. From germline, CDR1 is SGHAT and CDR2 FQNNGV. The CDR3 is 14 residues long. V was cut by 1 base and J by 1 base, with 4 bases left in between. CDR3 in DNA: TGTGCCAGCAGCTTAGTGGAGAACACCGGGGAGCTGTTTTTT. Amino acid sequence: CASSLVENTGELFF.

The chain couples TRBV20-1 to TRBJ2-1; D gene unclear. CDR1 and CDR2 (germline): DFQATT, SNEGSKA (reference sequence). The CDR3 sequence is 11 residues long. Trimming took 4 bases from V and 5 from J, leaving 6 bases between them. CDR3 amino acids: CSANTDNEQFF. The CDR3 DNA sequence: TGCAGTGCTAATACCGACAATGAGCAGTTCTTC.

The chain uses TRBV5-4 and TRBJ1-3; possibly TRBD1 for D (6 bases). From germline, CDR1 is SGHNT and CDR2 YYREEE (reference sequence). The CDR3 consists of 15 residues. Deletions cut 1 base from V and 0 bases from J, with 8 bases between. CDR3 nucleotide sequence: TGTGCCAGCAGCTTGCAAGGGGGCTCTGGAAACACCATATATTTT. Its translation is CASSLQGGSGNTIYF.

This clone was observed once. This chain connects TRBV30 to TRBJ2-5; D not certain. The CDR3 is made up of 14 amino acids. In germline, CDR1 is GTSNPN, CDR2 SVGIG (reference sequence). The V end lost 0 bases, the J end lost 1 base, and 9 bases lay between the germline ends. CDR3 sequence: CAWSVTSVQETQYF. The CDR3 DNA follows: TGTGCCTGGAGTGTAACGTCAGTCCAAGAGACCCAGTACTTC.

The gene calls are TRBV6-1 and TRBJ2-7, with TRBD2 matching 9 bases. The germline gives CDR1 MNHNS, CDR2 SASEGT. The CDR3 covers 15 residues. Trimming at V came to 4 bases and at J to 4 bases, leaving 8 bases not matched to a gene. The CDR3 nucleotides are TGTGCCAGCAGTGTTACCGGGACTAGCAGGTACGAGCAGTACTTC. Translation: CASSVTGTSRYEQYF.

This chain uses TRBV9 with TRBJ1-1, with 12 bases that match TRBD1. With 4 bases clipped from V and 1 base from J, the junction kept 11 bases outside the gene matches. The CDR3 contains 18 residues. CDR1 and CDR2 (germline): SGDLS, YYNGEE. The CDR3 DNA reads TGTGCCAGCAGCTCACACCCGGGACAGGGGGCGAAGAACACTGAAGCTTTCTTT. It is translated as CASSSHPGQGAKNTEAFF.

As to this clone: Other DNA sequences in this sample translate to the same CDR3. This chain connects TRBV2 to TRBJ1-4; D is perhaps TRBD1 (5 bases). This CDR3 comprises 14 residues. In germline, CDR1 is SNHLY, CDR2 FYNNEI. Between the trimmed V and J ends, which lost 1 base and 10 bases, there was a span of 13 bases. The CDR3 sequence: CASSEGTQRGKLFF. The CDR3 DNA is TGTGCCAGCAGTGAAGGGACACAAAGGGGAAAACTGTTTTTT. The full variable domain, its missing parts supplied by reference TRBV2 and TRBJ1-4, is EPEVTQTPSHQVTQMGQEVILRCVPISNHLYFYWYRQILGQKVEFLVSFYNNEISEKSEIFDDQFSVERPDGSNFTLKIRSTKLEDSAMYFCASSEGTQRGKLFFGSGTQLSVL.

The J gene is TRBJ2-7, the V gene TRBV6-5; 13 nucleotides align to TRBD2. J lost 11 bases, V lost 11 bases, and 15 bases had no gene match. Germline V gene lookup returns CDR1 MNHEY and CDR2 SVGAGI. CDR3 length equals 14 residues. The CDR3 loop reads CASKGTSGISAEYF. The CDR3 DNA reads TGTGCCTCGAAAGGGACTAGCGGGATTTCTGCTGAGTACTTC.

This clone showed up just a few times. The chain has TRBV5-6 and TRBJ2-7; 8 bases match TRBD1. V dropped 6 bases and J dropped 7; count of bases not matched to a gene: 12. The CDR3 extends over 14 amino acids. CDR1 is SGHDT and CDR2 is YYEEEE in the germline V gene. Written as DNA, the CDR3 is TGTGCCAGCAACCGGGGCAGGGGGCAGCAGGAGCAGTACTTC. Translation gives CASNRGRGQQEQYF.

The chain combines TRBV11-3 with TRBJ2-1; 13 nucleotides align to TRBD2. Germline-derived CDR1 and CDR2 are SGHNT and YENEEA. The V and J ends lost 1 base and 7 bases, in that order; junction bases with no gene match: 7. The CDR3 has 17 amino acids. The CDR3 DNA reads as TGTGCCAGCAGCTTAGGAGATGGACTAGCGGGAGCAAATGAGCAGTTCTTC. Translation gives CASSLGDGLAGANEQFF.

V and J are TRBV29-1 and TRBJ2-1, with 8 nucleotides matching TRBD2. The CDR3 loop spans 15 amino acids. The V gene end was trimmed by 5 bases and the J gene end by 3 bases; junction bases not matched to a gene: 9. Per the germline V gene, CDR1 is SQVTM and CDR2 is ANQGSEA. The DNA of the CDR3 is TGCAGCGTTTCGGGAAGCGGGAGAGGCTACAATGAGCAGTTCTTC. Translating it yields CSVSGSGRGYNEQFF.

The chain has TRBV7-9 and TRBJ1-3; D is uncertain. This CDR3 is built from 14 residues. V lost 3 bases and J 0 bases, leaving 6 bases between the germline ends. The germline CDR1 and CDR2 sequences are SEHNR and FQNEAQ (reference sequence). CDR3 residues: CASSFASSGNTIYF. In nucleotides, the CDR3 is TGTGCCAGCAGCTTCGCAAGCTCTGGAAACACCATATATTTT.